These T cell receptor beta chains were read from a single sample in a study of shared clonotypes between healthy human individuals. The data were produced by immunoSEQ multiplex PCR, yet TCRdb's version contains in-frame clones alone and is incomplete. Here the sample spans about 2.4 million clones, 93% being singletons. Sequenced material: naive CD4+ T cells from PBMCs. These receptor sequences come from a man aged 18 to 35 in good health. Some clones in this sample may be carry-over from other donors' samples. The CDR3 runs from the conserved cysteine through the conserved F or W. The order of the fields is V gene, J gene, D gene, CDR3 length, clone size, CDR3 DNA, CDR3 protein. A D gene is named only where the DNA matches it firmly. Where a row states a size, it is once, few, many or the class of an expanded clone; other rows omit it.

TRBV28	TRBJ2-1	TRBD1	14	.	TGTGCCAGCTCCACCGGGACAGGGGATAATGAGCAGTTCTTC	CASSTGTGDNEQFF
TRBV9	TRBJ1-4	.	17	.	TGTGCCAGCAGCGTAGGTAGAACGACTCGAACTAATGAAAAACTGTTTTTT	CASSVGRTTRTNEKLFF
TRBV5-6	TRBJ2-2	.	17	.	TGTGCCAGCAGAGCGGGCAGGGATACAACCCTCACCGGGGAGCTGTTTTTT	CASRAGRDTTLTGELFF
TRBV6-5	TRBJ2-7	TRBD1	15	.	TGTGCCAGCAGTAATACCGGGACAGGGGCCTACGAGCAGTACTTC	CASSNTGTGAYEQYF
TRBV19	TRBJ2-1	.	16	.	TGTGCCAGTAGTATTCTCCCGGTTAGCTCCTACAATGAGCAGTTCTTC	CASSILPVSSYNEQFF
TRBV9	TRBJ1-3	.	16	.	TGTGCCAGCAGCGTAGCTTTCGGGGGCAGTGGAAACACCATATATTTT	CASSVAFGGSGNTIYF
TRBV19	TRBJ2-1	.	11	once	TGTGCCAGTAGCGTGGACAATGAGCAGTTCTTC	CASSVDNEQFF
TRBV7-8	TRBJ2-7	.	12	.	TGTGCCAGCAGCTTAGCCCCCTACGAGCAGTACTTC	CASSLAPYEQYF
TRBV5-1	TRBJ2-5	.	12	.	TGCGCCAGCAGCTTGGCCTTAGAGACCCAGTACTTC	CASSLALETQYF
TRBV18	TRBJ1-5	TRBD1	15	.	TGTGCCAGCTCACTGGCAGGGGGCGAGGATCAGCCCCAGCATTTT	CASSLAGGEDQPQHF
TRBV5-1	TRBJ2-1	TRBD2	15	.	TGCGCCAGCAGCTTGGTAGCGGGAGGTAACTATGAGCAGTTCTTC	CASSLVAGGNYEQFF
TRBV5-1	TRBJ2-2	TRBD1	15	.	TGCGCCAGCAGCACAACGACAGGGTCGGCCGGGGAGCTGTTTTTT	CASSTTTGSAGELFF
TRBV5-1	TRBJ1-6	TRBD1	13	.	TGCGCCAGCAGCAGCGGACAGGGATCGTCCCTCCACTTT	CASSSGQGSSLHF
TRBV27	TRBJ1-6	.	16	.	TGTGCCAGCAGTTTCGATTTAGGCGGGGTTGATTCACCCCTCCACTTT	CASSFDLGGVDSPLHF
TRBV4-2	TRBJ2-7	.	16	.	TGTGCCAGCAGCCAAGATGGACTAACCTACTCCTACGAGCAGTACTTC	CASSQDGLTYSYEQYF
TRBV6-5	TRBJ1-1	.	12	.	TGTGCCAGCAGTCCCCTCGGAGGTTTTGCTTTCTTT	CASSPLGGFAFF
TRBV4-1	TRBJ2-7	TRBD2	15	.	TGCGCCAGCAGCCAAGCAGCGGGGGTTGTCTACGAGCAGTACTTC	CASSQAAGVVYEQYF
TRBV10-3	TRBJ2-5	.	12	once	TGTGCCATCAGGGACAGCCAAGAGACCCAGTACTTC	CAIRDSQETQYF
TRBV6-4	TRBJ2-7	TRBD1	13	.	TGTGCCATCGGACAGGTTGTGTTCCACGAGCAGTACTTC	CAIGQVVFHEQYF
TRBV5-1	TRBJ2-1	.	16	.	TGCGCCAGCACCCCCGGGGGGCGGGGCTCCTACAATGAGCAGTTCTTC	CASTPGGRGSYNEQFF
TRBV7-3	TRBJ2-6	.	19	.	TGTGCCAGCAGCTTAAGGGTTATAGGGCCGCCCTCTGGGGCCAACGTCCTGACTTTC	CASSLRVIGPPSGANVLTF
TRBV6-1	TRBJ2-7	TRBD1	13	.	TGTGCCAGCATGGAACAGGGGGCCCGGGAGCAGTACTTC	CASMEQGAREQYF
TRBV2	TRBJ1-4	.	15	few	TGTGCCAGCAGTGAAGCTTGGGAGGGAAATGAAAAACTGTTTTTT	CASSEAWEGNEKLFF
TRBV5-4	TRBJ2-1	.	15	.	TGTGCCAGCAGCCAAGGGATAGGCTCCTACAATGAGCAGTTCTTC	CASSQGIGSYNEQFF
TRBV5-1	TRBJ2-5	TRBD2	13	.	TGCGCCACCATGGGTAGCGGGCAAGAGACCCAGTACTTC	CATMGSGQETQYF
TRBV5-1	TRBJ2-7	.	13	.	TGCGCCAGCAGCGGCCGGGACGGCTACGAGCAGTACTTC	CASSGRDGYEQYF
TRBV4-2	TRBJ2-7	.	14	.	TGTGCCAGCAGCCAAGCCAGCGATGGGGACTCTGAGTACTTC	CASSQASDGDSEYF
TRBV7-2	TRBJ1-1	.	15	.	TGTGCCAGCAGCCCGGAGACAGGACTGAACACTGAAGCTTTCTTT	CASSPETGLNTEAFF
TRBV5-4	TRBJ2-7	.	14	.	TGTGCCAGCAGCTTGGCAGGGACCTCCTACGAGCAGTACTTC	CASSLAGTSYEQYF
TRBV19	TRBJ1-2	TRBD1	15	.	TGTGCCAGTAGTACCCCCGCGGGACAGGGGTATGGCTACACCTTC	CASSTPAGQGYGYTF
TRBV5-1	TRBJ2-6	.	19	.	TGCGCCAGCAGCTTGGTCGGTGCAGGGGGGGACCCTGGGGCCAACGTCCTGACTTTC	CASSLVGAGGDPGANVLTF
TRBV10-3	TRBJ2-7	.	12	.	TGTGCCATCAGGGGGAGAGACGACGAGCAGTACTTC	CAIRGRDDEQYF
TRBV4-2	TRBJ2-1	TRBD2	17	.	TGTGCCAGCAGCCAGGACGTAGCGGGAGGGCCGAGAAATGAGCAGTTCTTC	CASSQDVAGGPRNEQFF
TRBV30	TRBJ2-5	TRBD1	13	.	TGTGCCTGGAGTATCAACAGGGGTGAGACCCAGTACTTC	CAWSINRGETQYF
TRBV28	TRBJ2-1	.	14	.	TGTGCCAGTAGTTCGGGAGGAGGGGGGAATGAGCAGTTCTTC	CASSSGGGGNEQFF
TRBV9	TRBJ2-5	TRBD1	14	once	TGTGCCAGCAGCCCCGGGACAGGGCCAGAGACCCAGTACTTC	CASSPGTGPETQYF
TRBV5-1	TRBJ1-3	.	16	once	TGCGCCAGCAGCTTGGGGGCGGAATCTTCTGGAAACACCATATATTTT	CASSLGAESSGNTIYF
TRBV19	TRBJ2-2	.	14	.	TGTGCCAGTTCGTTATCCGGGGGCACCGGGGAGCTGTTTTTT	CASSLSGGTGELFF
TRBV5-1	TRBJ1-1	.	13	once	TGCGCCAGCAGCCAGACACCGAACACTGAAGCTTTCTTT	CASSQTPNTEAFF
TRBV7-2	TRBJ1-2	.	13	.	TGTGCCAGCAGCGGGAGATCTAACTATGGCTACACCTTC	CASSGRSNYGYTF
TRBV5-5	TRBJ2-5	TRBD2	18	once	TGTGCCAGCAGCTTGGGACTAGCGGGAGGCCCGGGGCAAGAGACCCAGTACTTC	CASSLGLAGGPGQETQYF
TRBV6-5	TRBJ1-4	TRBD1	15	.	TGTGCCAGCAGTTATCACGCAGGGGGCAGTGAAAAACTGTTTTTT	CASSYHAGGSEKLFF
TRBV7-9	TRBJ1-1	.	16	.	TGTGCCAGCAGCTTAAGCCAAGGATGGGGGTCCCCCGGAGCTTTCTTT	CASSLSQGWGSPGAFF
TRBV5-6	TRBJ2-1	TRBD2	18	.	TGTGCCAGCAGCCCTGGACTAGCGGGATTTTTTTCCTACAATGAGCAGTTCTTC	CASSPGLAGFFSYNEQFF
TRBV29-1	TRBJ2-3	.	12	.	TGCAGCTTAACCCATCCTGGGGATACGCAGTATTTT	CSLTHPGDTQYF
TRBV6-5	TRBJ1-2	TRBD1	13	.	TGTGCCACCCGGGACAGCAATAACTATGGCTACACCTTC	CATRDSNNYGYTF
TRBV7-2	TRBJ1-4	.	14	.	TGTGCCAGCAGCGTGACAGCAACTAATGAAAAACTGTTTTTT	CASSVTATNEKLFF
TRBV27	TRBJ2-7	TRBD2	16	.	TGTGCCAGCAGTTCTACTAGCGGCGGACGGGTCTACGAGCAGTACTTC	CASSSTSGGRVYEQYF
TRBV6-6	TRBJ2-3	.	12	.	TGTGCCAGCAGTTACCCCACAGATACGCAGTATTTT	CASSYPTDTQYF
TRBV7-2	TRBJ2-1	TRBD2	17	.	TGTGCCAGCAGCTTATCGGGGACTAGCGGGAGTCGGGGTGAGCAGTTCTTC	CASSLSGTSGSRGEQFF
TRBV28	TRBJ1-5	.	12	.	TGTGCCAGCAGTTCCCCTCAGGGAGGGGGGCATTTT	CASSSPQGGGHF
TRBV25-1	TRBJ2-5	.	12	.	TGTGCCAGCAGGGACCAGGGAGAGACCCAGTACTTC	CASRDQGETQYF
TRBV5-1	TRBJ1-4	.	17	.	TGCGCCAGCAGCCCGGACGGGGCACAGGCAACTAATGAAAAACTGTTTTTT	CASSPDGAQATNEKLFF
TRBV28	TRBJ2-7	TRBD2	14	.	TGTGCCAGCAGCCGTGCTGGCGGGGGCTACGAGCAGTACTTC	CASSRAGGGYEQYF